One and the same sample provided the 13 T cell receptor beta chains below, sequenced in a study of blood T cell repertoires in COVID-19. The protocol was immunoSEQ multiplex PCR, while the TCRdb copy is restricted to in-frame clones and leaves out a portion. The sample consists of around 46,000 clones, around 85% of them appearing once. The sequencing sample was made of peripheral blood. The source of these receptors is a human donor in a cohort sampled during active COVID-19.

This chain connects TRBV30 to TRBJ1-5; D not certain. The CDR3 covers 13 residues. Per germline, CDR1 GTSNPN and CDR2 SVGIG (reference sequence). V lost 1 base and J 5 bases, leaving 9 bases between the germline ends. The CDR3 is CAWSAMGDQPQHF. CDR3 nucleotides: TGTGCCTGGAGTGCTATGGGCGATCAGCCCCAGCATTTT.

The J gene is TRBJ1-5, the V gene TRBV19; possibly TRBD1 for D (5 bases). Germline assignment: CDR1 LNHDA and CDR2 SQIVND (reference sequence). The CDR3 has 13 amino acids. V shed 8 bases and J shed 2 bases, with 10 bases lying between them. The CDR3 nucleotides are TGTGCCAGTGACCTCAGGGGCAATCAGCCCCAGCATTTT. This translates into CASDLRGNQPQHF.

The chain joins TRBV19 to TRBJ2-1; 8 nucleotides align to TRBD1. Germline V CDR1 and CDR2: LNHDA, SQIVND (reference sequence). This CDR3 spans 14 amino acids. Trimming at V came to 3 bases and at J to 10 bases, leaving 8 bases not matched to a gene. CDR3 DNA sequence: TGTGCCAGTAGTATCGCGGGCAGGGGGCAGGAGCAGTTCTTC. Residues: CASSIAGRGQEQFF.

The J gene is TRBJ1-5, the V gene TRBV28; D gene uncertain. From germline, CDR1 is MDHEN and CDR2 SYDVKM. V was cut by 3 bases and J by 2 bases, with 8 bases left in between. CDR3 length: 14 residues. Here the CDR3 DNA reads TGTGCCAGCAGTTTCGGTAGCGGCAATCAGCCCCAGCATTTT. Translating it yields CASSFGSGNQPQHF.

This chain connects TRBV21-1 to TRBJ1-1; TRBD1 is the table's D call and was not checked against the DNA. TRBV21-1 is shown as a pseudogene. This CDR3 has 13 amino acids. The CDR3: CASSTQGWTEAFF. The CDR3 nucleotides are TGTGCCAGCAGCACCCAGGGGTGGACTGAAGCTTTCTTT.

As to this clone: Other nucleotide sequences from this sample produce the same CDR3. This sequence joins TRBV14 and TRBJ2-7; 8 bases fit TRBD1. Germline V CDR1 and CDR2: SGHDN, FVKESK. CDR3 length equals 15 residues. The junction had 9 bases not matched to a gene; V was cut back by 2 bases and J by 6 bases. Here the CDR3 DNA reads TGTGCCAGCAGCCAACGGACAGGGTCCGCCGGCGAGCAGTACTTC. Its translation is CASSQRTGSAGEQYF.

The rearrangement joins TRBV7-2 to TRBJ2-1; 14 bases agree with TRBD2. V shed 2 bases, J shed 8 bases, and the junction held 11 bases outside the gene matches. Germline V gene sequence: CDR1 SGHTA, CDR2 FQGNSA. The CDR3 totals 18 residues. For the CDR3, the DNA is TGTGCCAGCAGCTTAAGGGGAGGACTAGCGGGAGGTCCGTATGAGCAGTTCTTC. Its translation: CASSLRGGLAGGPYEQFF.

The V and J genes are TRBV3-1 (or the pseudogene TRBV3-2) and TRBJ1-1; D might be TRBD1 (6 bases). Germline loops: CDR1 LGHDT, CDR2 YNNKEL (reference sequence). CDR3 size: 15 residues. Deletions cut 2 bases from V and 3 bases from J, with 13 bases between. In DNA, the CDR3 is TGTGCCAGCAGCCAACCCAACAGGGCGTACACTGAAGCTTTCTTT. The encoded protein is CASSQPNRAYTEAFF.

The DNA for the CDR3 is TGTGCCAGCAGCGTAGGGGCAGGGACTGGCCACGAGCAGTACTTC. Amino acid sequence: CASSVGAGTGHEQYF. The rearrangement uses TRBV9 and TRBJ2-7; tentative D call: TRBD2 (6 bases). V was cut by 0 bases and J by 5 bases, with 15 bases left in between. In germline, CDR1 is SGDLS, CDR2 YYNGEE. CDR3 length: 15 amino acids.

This clone was observed once. V usage is TRBV12-3 or TRBV12-4 and J usage is TRBJ1-1; D is possibly TRBD1 (5 bases). There are 13 residues in the CDR3. Trimming shortened V by 6 bases and J by 8 bases, and 16 bases separated the two germline ends. The CDR3 DNA reads as TGTGCCAGCAGCCCAGAAGTTTGGGGCGAAGCTTTCTTT. Protein product: CASSPEVWGEAFF.

This clone was recorded only once. V usage is TRBV2 and J usage is TRBJ2-1; 14 bases agree with TRBD2. Germline values: CDR1 SNHLY, CDR2 FYNNEI. V gave up 6 bases and J gave up 0 bases; unmatched junction bases: 13. CDR3 size: 20 residues. The CDR3 DNA reads TGTGCCAGCAGAACCTCCGCGGGACTAGCGGGGGAATACTCCTACAATGAGCAGTTCTTC. Residues: CASRTSAGLAGEYSYNEQFF.

The chain is built from TRBV11-2 and TRBJ1-6; 9 bases agree with TRBD1. This CDR3 spans 15 amino acids. Germline V gene lookup returns CDR1 SGHAT and CDR2 FQNNGV. The ends lost 2 bases at V and 10 bases at J; junction bases unmatched: 6. The CDR3 DNA is TGTGCCAGCAGCTTACACCGGACAGGGGTATCACCCCTCCACTTT. Translating gives CASSLHRTGVSPLHF. The complete variable domain, with remaining parts taken from reference TRBV11-2 and TRBJ1-6, reads EAGVAQSPRYKIIEKRQSVAFWCNPISGHATLYWYQQILGQGPKLLIQFQNNGVVDDSQLPKDRFSAERLKGVDSTLKIQPAKLEDSAVYLCASSLHRTGVSPLHFGNGTRLTVT.

This chain joins TRBV30 and TRBJ1-3; 7 nucleotides agree with TRBD1. Germline lookup yields CDR1 GTSNPN and CDR2 SVGIG (reference sequence). Trimming cost V 5 bases and J 0 bases; bases outside gene matches: 10. The CDR3 extends over 16 amino acids. CDR3 bases: TGTGCCTGGGACGGGGGACAGATTAGCTCTGGAAACACCATATATTTT. Translation: CAWDGGQISSGNTIYF.